A single sample gave rise to the 11 T cell receptor beta chains below, sequenced in a study of blood T cell repertoires in COVID-19. The table came from immunoSEQ multiplex PCR; TCRdb's copy has only in-frame clones and leaves some out. The data contain approximately 160,000 clones, around 74% of them singletons. The sample taken for sequencing was peripheral blood. These TCRs come from a woman of 80 years or more with acute or convalescent COVID-19.

V usage is TRBV10-2 and J usage is TRBJ1-5; D unresolved. This CDR3 is 14 amino acids long. The germline V gene has CDR1 WSHSY and CDR2 SAAADI. Trimming shortened V by 0 bases and J by 5 bases, and 8 bases separated the two germline ends. In DNA, the CDR3 is TGCGCCAGCAGTGAGTCGCAGGTGTATCAGCCCCAGCATTTT. Translation: CASSESQVYQPQHF.

The V gene is TRBV9, the J gene TRBJ2-3, with TRBD1 as a possible D gene (5 bases). The V gene's germline CDR1 is SGDLS and CDR2 YYNGEE. This CDR3 region has 14 residues. V lost 4 bases to trimming and J lost 1 base, with 10 bases between them. CDR3 in DNA: TGTGCCAGCAGCAGTGCACAGGGCACAGATACGCAGTATTTT. This sequence encodes CASSSAQGTDTQYF.

J is TRBJ1-1 and V is TRBV2; D ambiguous. Germline V gene sequence: CDR1 SNHLY, CDR2 FYNNEI. The CDR3 has 13 residues. Trimming stripped 4 bases from V and 4 bases from J, with 10 bases between. The CDR3 coding sequence is TGTGCCAGCAGTGGCGGATTGGGCACTGAAGCTTTCTTT. Translated: CASSGGLGTEAFF.

The chain carries TRBV7-2 and TRBJ1-1; TRBD1 matches at 7 bases. The CDR3 runs to 14 residues. Germline CDR1 SGHTA, CDR2 FQGNSA. The junction had 7 bases not matched to a gene; V was cut back by 5 bases and J by 4 bases. The CDR3 is CASSLKPGGTEAFF. The CDR3, as DNA: TGTGCCAGCAGCCTTAAACCAGGGGGCACTGAAGCTTTCTTT.

The J gene is TRBJ2-3, the V gene TRBV5-6, with 10 bases aligning to TRBD2. Trimming removed 4 bases from V and 6 bases from J; junction bases left unmatched: 14. The CDR3 contains 17 residues. The germline V gene encodes CDR1 SGHDT and CDR2 YYEEEE. The CDR3 region is CASSLAAFSGRRDTQYF. In DNA, the CDR3 is TGTGCCAGCAGCCTTGCTGCGTTTAGCGGGAGGCGGGATACGCAGTATTTT. Using reference TRBV5-6 and TRBJ2-3 for the parts outside the CDR3, the full variable domain is DAGVTQSPTHLIKTRGQQVTLRCSPKSGHDTVSWYQQALGQGPQFIFQYYEEEERQRGNFPDRFSGHQFPNYSSELNVNALLLGDSALYLCASSLAAFSGRRDTQYFGPGTRLTVL.

The CDR3 DNA reads as TGTGCCACCAGTGATTCCACGGGGGGGGAGACCCAGTACTTC. Protein sequence: CATSDSTGGETQYF. The chain couples TRBV24-1 to TRBJ2-5, with 8 bases fitting TRBD2. Germline V lookup: CDR1 KGHDR, CDR2 SFDVKD. The CDR3 has 14 residues. Unmatched junction bases numbered 3, after V lost 2 bases and J lost 5 bases.

The chain has TRBV27 and TRBJ2-7, with a possible D match to TRBD2 (5 bases). Looked up from germline, CDR1 is MNHEY and CDR2 is SMNVEV (reference sequence). The CDR3 sequence is 14 residues long. Deletions cut 6 bases from V and 2 bases from J, with 14 bases between. The CDR3 nucleotides are TGTGCCAGCAGATCGGGGTCGGCCCCCTACGAGCAGTACTTC. The encoded protein is CASRSGSAPYEQYF.

This clone showed up just once. This rearrangement joins TRBV27 to TRBJ2-7, with 8 bases lining up with TRBD1. The CDR3 runs 15 residues. Trimming took 7 bases from V and 5 from J; bases not matched to a gene: 13. Germline lookup yields CDR1 MNHEY and CDR2 SMNVEV (reference sequence). The CDR3 region is CASNLPGQGIHEQYF. CDR3 bases: TGTGCCAGCAACCTCCCCGGACAGGGTATCCACGAGCAGTACTTC.

The chain links TRBV19 to TRBJ2-2; TRBD1 matches 10 bases. V was clipped by 4 bases and J by 0 bases; unmatched bases: 8. Germline V CDR1 and CDR2: LNHDA, SQIVND (reference sequence). The CDR3 is 18 residues long. CDR3 DNA: TGTGCCAGTAGTAAACCCGGGACAGGGGACCCGAACACCGGGGAGCTGTTTTTT. As protein: CASSKPGTGDPNTGELFF.

This clone was seen once. The chain recombines TRBV6-5 with TRBJ1-6; unclear D gene. V shed 4 bases and J shed 7 bases, with 8 bases lying between them. The CDR3 is made up of 13 amino acids. Germline CDR1 reads MNHEY; CDR2 reads SVGAGI. CDR3 DNA: TGTGCCAGCAGTTTCGAGGGAAATTCACCCCTCCACTTT. It codes for CASSFEGNSPLHF.

The chain is built from TRBV7-8 and TRBJ2-1; possible D gene TRBD2, 6 bases. Germline assignment: CDR1 SGHVS and CDR2 FQNEAQ. The CDR3 consists of 18 residues. Trimming removed 3 bases from V and 5 bases from J, with 23 bases in between. The CDR3 coding sequence is TGTGCCAGCAGCTTTCAAAAGCGGGCTGGACTTCCAAACAATGAGCAGTTCTTC. Encoded protein: CASSFQKRAGLPNNEQFF.